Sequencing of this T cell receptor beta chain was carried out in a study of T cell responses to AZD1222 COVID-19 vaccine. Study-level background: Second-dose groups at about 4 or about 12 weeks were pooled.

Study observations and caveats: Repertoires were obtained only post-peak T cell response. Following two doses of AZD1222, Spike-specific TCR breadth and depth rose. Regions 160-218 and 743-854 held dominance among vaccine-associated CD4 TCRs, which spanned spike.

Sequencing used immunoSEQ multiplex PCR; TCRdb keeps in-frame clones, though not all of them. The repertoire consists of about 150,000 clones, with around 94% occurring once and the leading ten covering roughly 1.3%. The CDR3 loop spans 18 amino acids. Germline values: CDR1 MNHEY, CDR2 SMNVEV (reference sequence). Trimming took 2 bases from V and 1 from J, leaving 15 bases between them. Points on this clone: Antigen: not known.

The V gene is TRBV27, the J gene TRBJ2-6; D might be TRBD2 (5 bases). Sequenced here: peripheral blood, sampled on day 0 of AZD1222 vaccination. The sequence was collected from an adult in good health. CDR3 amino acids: CASSLEGLGESGANVLTF. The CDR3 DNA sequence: TGTGCCAGCAGTTTAGAAGGTCTTGGGGAGTCTGGGGCCAACGTCCTGACTTTC.